These T cell receptor beta chains were read from a single sample in a study of blood T cell repertoires in COVID-19. Clones were read by immunoSEQ multiplex PCR, and TCRdb kept only the in-frame ones, dropping some. Of approximately 160,000 clones listed, around four fifths are singletons. The sequencing input was PBMCs or T cells enriched from blood (not recorded which). The receptors derive from a woman between 45 and 60 years old who had recovered from COVID-19. Both conserved end residues are part of each CDR3. D genes are given only for firm matches. Some rows have no size entry. The others give once, few or many, or a class for an expanded clone.

length | J | D | V | size | CDR3 | DNA
12 | TRBJ1-1 | - | TRBV12-3/TRBV12-4 | once | CASSFRGGEAFF | TGTGCCAGCAGTTTCAGGGGTGGGGAAGCTTTCTTT
14 | TRBJ2-5 | - | TRBV5-4 | - | CASIQANQEETQYF | TGTGCCAGCATTCAGGCAAACCAAGAAGAGACCCAGTACTTC
14 | TRBJ2-3 | - | TRBV7-8 | - | CASSAETGRNTQYF | TGTGCCAGCAGCGCCGAGACAGGGAGGAATACGCAGTATTTT
15 | TRBJ2-2 | - | TRBV5-4 | many | CASSLIDINTGELFF | TGTGCCAGCAGCTTGATAGACATTAACACCGGGGAGCTGTTTTTT
14 | TRBJ1-3 | TRBD1 | TRBV6-5 | - | CASATGTGVNTIYF | TGTGCCAGCGCAACCGGGACAGGGGTCAACACCATATATTTT
14 | TRBJ1-4 | - | TRBV7-2 | - | CASSPHREGEKLFF | TGTGCCAGCAGCCCGCACAGGGAGGGCGAAAAACTGTTTTTT
13 | TRBJ1-5 | - | TRBV10-3 | once | CAISEGANQPQHF | TGTGCCATCAGTGAGGGGGCCAATCAGCCCCAGCATTTT
14 | TRBJ1-4 | TRBD1 | TRBV2 | few | CASRRQGVNEKLFF | TGTGCCAGCAGGCGACAGGGGGTAAACGAAAAACTGTTTTTT
14 | TRBJ2-3 | - | TRBV3-1/TRBV3-2 | - | CASKLGGRGDTQYF | TGTGCCAGCAAGTTAGGCGGCCGGGGAGATACGCAGTATTTT
11 | TRBJ1-2 | - | TRBV28 | many | CASSLRSVLNF | TGTGCCAGCAGTTTACGGTCCGTGTTGAACTTC
15 | TRBJ2-5 | - | TRBV7-2 | - | CASSPLGGTGETQYF | TGTGCCAGCAGCCCCCTGGGAGGCACGGGAGAGACCCAGTACTTC
13 | TRBJ1-5 | - | TRBV19 | - | CASRNPIVGAQHF | TGTGCCAGTAGGAACCCGATCGTAGGGGCCCAGCATTTT
17 | TRBJ1-1 | TRBD1 | TRBV2 | many | CASSDPGQPGGNTEAFF | TGTGCCAGCAGTGACCCGGGACAGCCCGGAGGGAACACTGAAGCTTTCTTT
13 | TRBJ1-1 | - | TRBV7-9 | - | CASSFRQGGEAFF | TGTGCCAGCAGCTTTCGGCAGGGTGGTGAAGCTTTCTTT
12 | TRBJ1-1 | - | TRBV7-9 | few | CASSPPRGEAFF | TGTGCCAGCAGCCCCCCCCGAGGAGAAGCTTTCTTT
14 | TRBJ1-3 | - | TRBV18 | - | CASSPQESGNTIYF | TGTGCCAGCTCACCCCAGGAAAGCGGAAACACCATATATTTT
16 | TRBJ2-1 | TRBD1 | TRBV3-1/TRBV3-2 | - | CASSQVTTGGRNEQFF | TGTGCCAGCAGCCAAGTGACGACAGGGGGGAGGAATGAGCAGTTCTTC
14 | TRBJ2-5 | - | TRBV3-1/TRBV3-2 | - | CASRARDYQETQYF | TGTGCCAGCAGAGCCCGGGACTACCAAGAGACCCAGTACTTC
17 | TRBJ2-2 | - | TRBV15 | - | CATSRERVAGRTGELFF | TGTGCCACCAGCAGAGAGAGGGTGGCAGGCCGAACCGGGGAGCTGTTTTTT
16 | TRBJ1-6 | - | TRBV7-9 | few | CASSLGQGFYNSPLHF | TGTGCCAGCAGCTTAGGCCAGGGGTTTTATAATTCACCCCTCCACTTT
16 | TRBJ2-1 | TRBD2 | TRBV7-6 | - | CASSLVGPSGPNEQFF | TGTGCCAGCAGCTTAGTGGGGCCTAGCGGGCCTAATGAGCAGTTCTTC
13 | TRBJ2-5 | - | TRBV11-3 | once | CASRQGGRETQYF | TGTGCCAGCAGGCAGGGGGGAAGAGAGACCCAGTACTTC
13 | TRBJ1-2 | - | TRBV15 | few | CATSSSGVYGYTF | TGTGCCACCAGCAGTAGCGGGGTCTATGGCTACACCTTC
17 | TRBJ2-5 | - | TRBV6-6 | - | CASGHLRHAYDQETQYF | TGTGCCAGCGGTCACCTTAGACACGCTTACGACCAAGAGACCCAGTACTTC
14 | TRBJ2-1 | TRBD2 | TRBV19 | - | CATLSGSSYNEQFF | TGTGCCACCCTAAGCGGGAGCTCCTACAATGAGCAGTTCTTC
19 | TRBJ1-3 | TRBD1 | TRBV12-5 | - | CASGLVIGQGPNSGNTIYF | TGTGCTAGTGGTTTGGTAATTGGACAGGGGCCCAACTCTGGAAACACCATATATTTT
15 | TRBJ1-4 | - | TRBV27 | - | CASSPPGRRGEKLFF | TGTGCCAGCAGTCCCCCGGGCAGGAGAGGGGAAAAACTGTTTTTT
12 | TRBJ2-1 | - | TRBV7-3 | once | CASSLTPTEQFF | TGTGCCAGCAGCTTAACGCCTACTGAGCAGTTCTTC
15 | TRBJ1-1 | TRBD1 | TRBV9 | - | CASSLQGFMNTEAFF | TGTGCCAGCAGCCTACAGGGGTTTATGAACACTGAAGCTTTCTTT
13 | TRBJ1-2 | - | TRBV28 | - | CASSLLTAYGYTF | TGTGCCAGCAGTTTACTGACAGCCTATGGCTACACCTTC
14 | TRBJ1-4 | - | TRBV5-5 | once | CASSSGNLNEKLFF | TGTGCCAGCAGCTCGGGGAATTTAAATGAAAAACTGTTTTTT
16 | TRBJ1-6 | - | TRBV13 | - | CASSLEGAVYNSPLHF | TGTGCCAGCAGCTTAGAAGGGGCTGTCTATAATTCACCCCTCCACTTT
15 | TRBJ2-2 | TRBD1 | TRBV5-4 | - | CASSPGTANTGELFF | TGTGCCAGCAGTCCCGGGACAGCGAACACCGGGGAGCTGTTTTTT
12 | TRBJ1-4 | TRBD1 | TRBV29-1 | - | CSVADRDEKLFF | TGCAGCGTTGCGGACAGGGATGAAAAACTGTTTTTT
15 | TRBJ2-1 | - | TRBV6-2/TRBV6-3 | - | CASSYPGTRYNEQFF | TGTGCCAGCAGTTACCCCGGGACACGATACAATGAGCAGTTCTTC
15 | TRBJ2-1 | - | TRBV5-8 | - | CASSSGQSSYNEQFF | TGTGCCAGCAGCTCCGGACAGAGCTCCTACAATGAGCAGTTCTTC
11 | TRBJ2-1 | TRBD1 | TRBV12-3/TRBV12-4 | - | CATGTANEQFF | TGTGCCACGGGGACAGCCAATGAGCAGTTCTTC
14 | TRBJ2-1 | - | TRBV7-2 | - | CASSLKQGSHEQFF | TGTGCCAGCAGCTTAAAGCAGGGCAGCCATGAGCAGTTCTTC
18 | TRBJ2-3 | TRBD2 | TRBV18 | - | CASSDGLAGAVRADTQYF | TGTGCCAGCTCAGACGGACTAGCGGGAGCAGTTAGGGCAGATACGCAGTATTTT
15 | TRBJ2-3 | TRBD1 | TRBV5-1 | - | CASSLDGTGRDTQYF | TGCGCCAGCAGCTTGGATGGGACAGGGCGAGATACGCAGTATTTT
13 | TRBJ1-4 | TRBD1 | TRBV29-1 | - | CSVTYRGGEKLFF | TGCAGCGTCACTTACAGGGGGGGTGAAAAACTGTTTTTT
14 | TRBJ1-2 | TRBD1 | TRBV29-1 | - | CSVPLQGSVYGYTF | TGCAGCGTGCCACTACAGGGGAGCGTCTATGGCTACACCTTC
15 | TRBJ2-1 | - | TRBV9 | - | CASSVDGGPANEQFF | TGTGCCAGCAGCGTAGACGGGGGACCGGCAAATGAGCAGTTCTTC
18 | TRBJ2-2 | TRBD2 | TRBV7-3 | - | CASSRGLAGRSGTGELFF | TGTGCCAGTTCACGCGGACTAGCGGGAAGATCGGGCACCGGGGAGCTGTTTTTT
15 | TRBJ1-3 | TRBD1 | TRBV7-3 | - | CASSGTGGSGNTIYF | TGTGCCAGCAGCGGTACAGGGGGCTCTGGAAACACCATATATTTT
17 | TRBJ2-1 | - | TRBV4-3 | - | CASSQAPKLAPTGEQFF | TGCGCCAGCAGCCAAGCCCCTAAGTTGGCGCCTACAGGTGAGCAGTTCTTC
15 | TRBJ2-3 | TRBD2 | TRBV19 | once | CASREGGRAIDTQYF | TGTGCCAGTAGAGAGGGCGGGAGGGCCATAGATACGCAGTATTTT
13 | TRBJ2-5 | - | TRBV10-2 | - | CASIPGGGETQYF | TGCGCCAGCATCCCTGGGGGCGGGGAGACCCAGTACTTC
13 | TRBJ1-3 | - | TRBV6-5 | - | CASQFSGEDTIYF | TGTGCCAGCCAATTTTCCGGGGAGGACACCATATATTTT
15 | TRBJ1-4 | TRBD1 | TRBV18 | - | CASSPDRVGGEKLFF | TGTGCCAGCTCACCGGACAGGGTCGGTGGTGAAAAACTGTTTTTT
16 | TRBJ2-2 | TRBD1 | TRBV3-1/TRBV3-2 | once | CASTRQGARRTGELFF | TGTGCCAGCACCCGACAGGGGGCGCGTCGTACCGGGGAGCTGTTTTTT
13 | TRBJ1-1 | - | TRBV10-3 | - | CAISPREGTEAFF | TGTGCCATCAGCCCTCGGGAGGGGACTGAAGCTTTCTTT
15 | TRBJ2-1 | TRBD1 | TRBV5-1 | - | CASSRGQEHSNEQFF | TGCGCCAGCAGCAGGGGACAGGAGCACAGCAATGAGCAGTTCTTC
14 | TRBJ2-1 | TRBD2 | TRBV11-3 | few | CASSLAGGYNEQFF | TGTGCCAGCAGCCTAGCGGGGGGCTACAATGAGCAGTTCTTC